These 8 T cell receptor beta chains share one sample of origin, sequenced in a study of shared clonotypes between healthy human individuals (dated by TCRdb to the early 2020s). Receptors were amplified or captured by the immunoSEQ multiplex PCR assay. TCRdb took this table from immuneACCESS and kept in-frame rearrangements with V and J called. Such tables lack part of the clones; where checked against another copy, unresolved V genes explain under half of the gap, and the rest is unexplained. Counted in this sample were about 1 million clones; around 76% of them appeared once. Of the sample, roughly 1.4% is held by the ten largest clones. Material: memory CD4+ T cells sorted from blood. The sample's cell subset or site, from its label and the paper: CD45RA-negative fraction. These receptors originate from a man aged 18 to 29 in good health.

The chain is built from TRBV6-1 and TRBJ1-4, with 9 bases that match TRBD1. This CDR3 is 15 amino acids long. Germline CDR1 MNHNS, CDR2 SASEGT. Losses at the gene ends were 2 bases for V and 5 bases for J; bases not matched to a gene: 3. The CDR3 loop is CASSETGTGNEKLFF. The CDR3 region has the DNA TGTGCCAGCAGTGAAACCGGGACAGGGAATGAAAAACTGTTTTTT.

The chain combines TRBV2 with TRBJ2-2, with no clear D. Trimming removed 5 bases from V and 5 bases from J, with 9 bases in between. The CDR3 is 13 amino acids. Germline loops: CDR1 SNHLY, CDR2 FYNNEI. In DNA form, the CDR3 reads TGTGCCAGCAGTTTTATTGATACCGGGGAGCTGTTTTTT. Translating gives CASSFIDTGELFF.

The chain links TRBV4-1 to TRBJ2-3; 11 bases map to TRBD2. CDR1 is MGHRA and CDR2 is YSYEKL in the germline V gene. The J segment lost 1 base and the V segment lost 4 bases, leaving 7 bases of the junction unmatched. The CDR3 covers 17 residues. The CDR3 DNA reads TGCGCCAGCAGCCTAACCCCGGGACTAGCGGGCACAGATACGCAGTATTTT. Its translation is CASSLTPGLAGTDTQYF.

The chain is built from TRBV9 and TRBJ2-5; 9 bases map to TRBD2. Per the germline V gene, CDR1 is SGDLS and CDR2 is YYNGEE. The junction had 5 bases not matched to a gene; V was cut back by 4 bases and J by 1 base. The CDR3 spans 15 residues. CDR3 in amino acids: CASSPGTSRQETQYF. DNA of the CDR3: TGTGCCAGCAGCCCAGGGACTAGCCGCCAAGAGACCCAGTACTTC.

The chain recombines TRBV7-9 with TRBJ1-4, with 10 bases lining up with TRBD1. The V segment lost 5 bases and the J segment 4 bases; nucleotides outside the gene matches: 4. Germline V CDR1 and CDR2: SEHNR, FQNEAQ (reference sequence). CDR3 length: 15 amino acids. CDR3 nucleotides: TGTGCCAGCAGCGACTGGGACAGGGGTAATGAAAAACTGTTTTTT. Amino acid sequence: CASSDWDRGNEKLFF.

There are a few counts of this clone. The rearrangement links TRBV14 to TRBJ1-5, with D unresolved. The CDR3 loop spans 13 amino acids. Germline values: CDR1 SGHDN, CDR2 FVKESK. Deletions cut 0 bases from V and 5 bases from J, with 5 bases between. DNA of the CDR3: TGTGCCAGCAGCCAAGATAACTATCAGCCCCAGCATTTT. Amino acids: CASSQDNYQPQHF.

This clone was seen once. This rearrangement joins TRBV11-1 to TRBJ1-1; maybe TRBD1 (5 bases). Between the trimmed V and J ends, which lost 2 bases and 11 bases, there was a span of 12 bases. The CDR3 runs to 12 residues. Germline V CDR1 and CDR2: SGHAT, FQDESV (reference sequence). As DNA, the CDR3 is TGTGCCAGCAGCTTACAGGGATTGGATGCTTTCTTT. Translated: CASSLQGLDAFF.

This clone was found a few times. The chain couples TRBV5-4 to TRBJ2-7; 8 bases map to TRBD2. Germline CDR1 SGHNT, CDR2 YYREEE (reference sequence). Trimming removed 4 bases from V and 3 bases from J; junction bases left unmatched: 12. CDR3 length equals 16 residues. CDR3 bases: TGTGCCAGCAGCCCGGGAGGGGAGCAGGGAATCTACGAGCAGTACTTC. This sequence encodes CASSPGGEQGIYEQYF.